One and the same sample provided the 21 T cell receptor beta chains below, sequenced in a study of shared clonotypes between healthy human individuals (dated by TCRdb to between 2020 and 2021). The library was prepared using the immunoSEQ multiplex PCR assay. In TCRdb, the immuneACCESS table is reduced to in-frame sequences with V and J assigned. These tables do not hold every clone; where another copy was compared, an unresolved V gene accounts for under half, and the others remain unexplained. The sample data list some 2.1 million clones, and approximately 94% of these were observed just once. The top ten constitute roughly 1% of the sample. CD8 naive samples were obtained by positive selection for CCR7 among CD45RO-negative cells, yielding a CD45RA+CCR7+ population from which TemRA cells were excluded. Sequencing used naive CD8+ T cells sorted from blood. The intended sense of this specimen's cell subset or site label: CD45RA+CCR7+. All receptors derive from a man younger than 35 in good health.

The CDR3 DNA sequence: TGTGCCAGCAGTTCGTCCCGGGACAGGGGAACCGGGGAGCTGTTTTTT. Protein: CASSSSRDRGTGELFF. The J gene is TRBJ2-2, the V gene TRBV27, with 10 nucleotides matching TRBD1. The junction had 7 bases not matched to a gene; V was cut back by 4 bases and J by 5 bases. The germline CDR1 and CDR2 sequences are MNHEY and SMNVEV (reference sequence). The CDR3 has 16 residues.

CDR3 in DNA: TGTGCCAGCAGCGGGGACAGGGGGCTCTACGAGCAGTACTTC. This gives the protein CASSGDRGLYEQYF. The V gene is TRBV5-4, the J gene TRBJ2-7; TRBD1 matches at 12 bases. The ends lost 4 bases at V and 3 bases at J; junction bases unmatched: 2. CDR1 and CDR2 (germline): SGHNT, YYREEE (reference sequence). The CDR3 consists of 14 residues.

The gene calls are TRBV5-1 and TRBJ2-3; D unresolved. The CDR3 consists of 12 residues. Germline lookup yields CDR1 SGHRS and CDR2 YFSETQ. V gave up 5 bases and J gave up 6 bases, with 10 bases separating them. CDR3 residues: CASSRRGDTQYF. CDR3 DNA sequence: TGCGCCAGCAGTCGTCGTGGCGATACGCAGTATTTT.

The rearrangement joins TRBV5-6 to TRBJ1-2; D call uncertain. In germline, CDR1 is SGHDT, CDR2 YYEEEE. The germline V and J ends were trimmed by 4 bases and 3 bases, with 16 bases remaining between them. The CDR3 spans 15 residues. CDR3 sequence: CASSDAPLPDYGYTF. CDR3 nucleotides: TGTGCCAGCAGCGATGCCCCCTTACCCGACTATGGCTACACCTTC.

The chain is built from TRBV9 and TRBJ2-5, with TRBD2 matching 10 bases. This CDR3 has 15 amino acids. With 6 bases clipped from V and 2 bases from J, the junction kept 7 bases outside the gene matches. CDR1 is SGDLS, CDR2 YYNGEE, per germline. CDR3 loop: CASTQSSGGQETQYF. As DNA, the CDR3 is TGTGCCAGCACCCAAAGTAGCGGGGGGCAAGAGACCCAGTACTTC.

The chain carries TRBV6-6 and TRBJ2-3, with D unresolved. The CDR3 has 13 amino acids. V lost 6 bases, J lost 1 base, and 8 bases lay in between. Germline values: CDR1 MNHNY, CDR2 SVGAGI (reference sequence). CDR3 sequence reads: CASRDQGTDTQYF. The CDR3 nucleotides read TGTGCCAGCAGGGACCAGGGCACAGATACGCAGTATTTT.

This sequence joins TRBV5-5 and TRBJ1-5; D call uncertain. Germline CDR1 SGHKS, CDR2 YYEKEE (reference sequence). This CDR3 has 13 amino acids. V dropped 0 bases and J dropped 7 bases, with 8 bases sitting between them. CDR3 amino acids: CASSLVGSQPQHF. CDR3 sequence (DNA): TGTGCCAGCAGCTTGGTAGGGTCCCAGCCCCAGCATTTT.

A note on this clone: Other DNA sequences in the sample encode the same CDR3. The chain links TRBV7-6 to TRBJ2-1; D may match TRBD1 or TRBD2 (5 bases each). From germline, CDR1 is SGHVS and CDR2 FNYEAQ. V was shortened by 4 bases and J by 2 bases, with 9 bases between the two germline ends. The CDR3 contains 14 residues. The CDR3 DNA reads TGTGCCAGCAGCTCACTAGGGGCCTACAATGAGCAGTTCTTC. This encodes CASSSLGAYNEQFF.

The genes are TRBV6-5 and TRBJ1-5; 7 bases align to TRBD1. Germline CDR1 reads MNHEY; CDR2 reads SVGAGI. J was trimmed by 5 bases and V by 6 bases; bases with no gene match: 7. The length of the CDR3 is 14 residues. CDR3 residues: CASRETTGYQPQHF. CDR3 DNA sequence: TGTGCCAGCAGGGAAACGACAGGGTATCAGCCCCAGCATTTT.

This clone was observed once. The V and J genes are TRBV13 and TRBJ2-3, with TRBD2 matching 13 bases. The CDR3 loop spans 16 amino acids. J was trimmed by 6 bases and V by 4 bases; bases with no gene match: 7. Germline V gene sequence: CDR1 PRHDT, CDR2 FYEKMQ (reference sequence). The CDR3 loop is CASSYGGTSGADTQYF. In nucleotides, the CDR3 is TGTGCCAGCAGCTACGGGGGGACTAGCGGGGCCGATACGCAGTATTTT.

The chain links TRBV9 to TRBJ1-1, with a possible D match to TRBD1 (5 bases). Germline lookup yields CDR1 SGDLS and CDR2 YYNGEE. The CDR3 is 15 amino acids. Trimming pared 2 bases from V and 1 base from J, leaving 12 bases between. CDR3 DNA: TGTGCCAGCAGCGTGGGGGAACGGGGGAACACTGAAGCTTTCTTT. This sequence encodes CASSVGERGNTEAFF.

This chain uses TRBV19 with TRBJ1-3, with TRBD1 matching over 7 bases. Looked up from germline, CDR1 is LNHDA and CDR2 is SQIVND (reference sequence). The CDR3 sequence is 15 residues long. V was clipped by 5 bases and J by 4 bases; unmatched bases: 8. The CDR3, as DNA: TGTGCCAGTAGTCTCCGGACAGGTTGGGGAAACACCATATATTTT. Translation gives CASSLRTGWGNTIYF.

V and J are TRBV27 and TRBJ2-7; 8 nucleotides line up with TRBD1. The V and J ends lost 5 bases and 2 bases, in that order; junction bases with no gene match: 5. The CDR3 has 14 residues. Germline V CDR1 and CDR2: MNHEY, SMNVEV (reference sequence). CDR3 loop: CASSATGVAYEQYF. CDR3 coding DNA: TGTGCCAGCAGTGCGACAGGGGTCGCCTACGAGCAGTACTTC.

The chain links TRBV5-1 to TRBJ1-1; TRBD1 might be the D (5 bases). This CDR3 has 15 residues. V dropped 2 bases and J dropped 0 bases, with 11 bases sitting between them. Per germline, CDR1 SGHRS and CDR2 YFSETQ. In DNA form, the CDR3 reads TGCGCCAGCAGCTTAGTCGACAGCCTGAACACTGAAGCTTTCTTT. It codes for CASSLVDSLNTEAFF.

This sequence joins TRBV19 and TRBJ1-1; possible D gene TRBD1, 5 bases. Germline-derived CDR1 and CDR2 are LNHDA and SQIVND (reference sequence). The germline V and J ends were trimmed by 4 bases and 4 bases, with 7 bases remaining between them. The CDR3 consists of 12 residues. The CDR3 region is CASSSDSTEAFF. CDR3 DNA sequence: TGTGCCAGTAGTAGCGACAGCACTGAAGCTTTCTTT.

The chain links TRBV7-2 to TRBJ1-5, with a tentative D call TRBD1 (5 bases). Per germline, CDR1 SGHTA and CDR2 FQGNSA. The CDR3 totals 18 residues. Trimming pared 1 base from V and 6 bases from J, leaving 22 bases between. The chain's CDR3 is CASSLERDDGWTSQPQHF. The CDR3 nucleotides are TGTGCCAGCAGCTTAGAGCGGGACGACGGGTGGACTTCTCAGCCCCAGCATTTT.

Written as DNA, the CDR3 is TGTGCCAGCAGCCCAGGGATCGGCAATCAGCCCCAGCATTTT. Its protein is CASSPGIGNQPQHF. This sequence joins TRBV5-8 and TRBJ1-5; a possible D gene is TRBD1 (5 bases). CDR3 length: 14 amino acids. V was cut by 4 bases and J by 2 bases, with 10 bases left in between. Germline assignment: CDR1 SGHTS and CDR2 YDEGEE.

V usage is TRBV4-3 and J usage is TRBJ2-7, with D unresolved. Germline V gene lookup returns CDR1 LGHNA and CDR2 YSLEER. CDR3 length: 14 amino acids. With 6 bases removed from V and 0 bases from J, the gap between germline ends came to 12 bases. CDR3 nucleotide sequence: TGCGCCAGCAGTGCAATTACAGACTCCTACGAGCAGTACTTC. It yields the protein CASSAITDSYEQYF.

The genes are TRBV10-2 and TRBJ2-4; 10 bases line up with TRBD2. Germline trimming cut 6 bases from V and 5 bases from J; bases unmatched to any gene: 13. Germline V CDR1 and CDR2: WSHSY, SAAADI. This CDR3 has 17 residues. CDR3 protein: CASSPGGAGGVQNIQYF. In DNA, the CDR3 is TGCGCCAGCAGCCCCGGGGGAGCGGGGGGGGTCCAAAACATTCAGTACTTC.

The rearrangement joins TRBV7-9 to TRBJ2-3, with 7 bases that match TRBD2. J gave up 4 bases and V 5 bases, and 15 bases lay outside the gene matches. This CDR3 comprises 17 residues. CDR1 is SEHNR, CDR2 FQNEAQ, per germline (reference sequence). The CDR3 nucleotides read TGTGCCAGCAGCCCACCCCTAGCGGAGCTGAGCGCAGATACGCAGTATTTT. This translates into CASSPPLAELSADTQYF.

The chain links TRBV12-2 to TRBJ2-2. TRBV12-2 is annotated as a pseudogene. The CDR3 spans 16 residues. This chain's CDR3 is CASRPRQRRGTGELFF. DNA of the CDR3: TGTGCAAGTCGCCCTAGACAGAGACGGGGCACCGGGGAGCTGTTTTTT.